The text below deals with one T cell receptor beta chain. Which antigen it targets is not known. Per-base qualities were not stored, and no clone one base away is much larger. The cohort comprised 666 healthy bone marrow donors. At the time of sampling, all cohort members were nominally healthy, though unrecorded immune exposures were likely present. CMV serostatus was positive for about 270 and negative for about 55% of the 666 cohort members, and was not recorded for this donor. Every donor gave a peripheral blood sample, and the peripheral blood mononuclear cells from that sample were used for TCR beta sequencing. The Qiagen DNeasy Blood Extraction Kit was used to extract genomic DNA from the blood cell samples. These data come from a study of cytomegalovirus exposure and HLA in healthy donors (TCRdb year 2017). As for the study more broadly: According to an earlier analysis of 587 of the donors, roughly 180 million T cells yielded 117 million unique TCR beta sequences and about 280 Gb of sequence data. The study combined high-throughput TCR immunosequencing, statistical association of individual TCRs with disease status, and machine learning to predict cytomegalovirus infection status. The number of donors typed differed by locus, with roughly 620-640 for A, B, C, DRB1 and DQB1, over 500 for DQA1, 600 to 610 for DPA1, and approximately 470 for DPB1. The aim of the study was to test whether cataloging public T cell receptors could identify signatures of past pathogen exposure. Using immunosequencing, the study profiled T cell repertoires from 500 to 800 subjects and related those repertoires to cytomegalovirus serostatus. Rather than drawing on any new phenotypic data, the later analysis identified candidate immune exposures from TCR beta sequences and the way those sequences occurred across donors. An early release covering roughly 600 HLA-typed donors comprised 250 to 350 gigabases of sequencing data and tens of millions of unique TCR sequences. Donor age, sex, ethnicity and CMV serostatus were compiled alongside the repertoire data. Genome-wide SNP genotypes for about 60% of the roughly 700 donors were used in a later genetic analysis, which treated that subset as a discovery cohort. An earlier analysis of 587 of the donors used high-throughput TCR beta sequencing to judge whether each TCR beta V gene segment behaved as functional or pseudogenic. Several DR-DQ haplotypes were handled as single units for association and clustering because linkage in the cohort was strong. Besides the first cohort of around 670 subjects, a separate validation cohort made up of 120 different subjects was used. To study patterns of TCR occurrence, a later analysis re-analyzed previously published TCR beta repertoires from 650 to 750 donors and added high-resolution HLA genotyping. Of the approximately 400 genotyped donors, 80% to 90% were placed in the genetic ancestry cluster associated with self-reported Caucasian donors. Every discovery cohort repertoire had been produced on one sequencing platform. Class I and class II HLA loci were covered by the typing at four-digit resolution. Among some 400 genotyped donors of the cohort, an average of approximately 240,000 unique TCR beta nucleotide sequences was sequenced per donor, of which about 18% were non-productive. Broader findings and caveats from the paper: Sequencing depth was assumed to be roughly uniform across donors in the presence/absence analyses, though that assumption may not hold. In a later analysis, some 17,000 TCR beta sequences were associated with specific HLA alleles at a false discovery rate of 0.05. The authors suggested that the approach could potentially be generalized to other disease states and immunological phenotypes. A further reported finding was that TCR beta sequences accurately predicted the HLA-A and HLA-B alleles for most subjects in the first cohort. In a later analysis, most CMV-associated TCR beta chains were found to appear HLA-restricted, with HLA associations seemingly driven largely by CMV exposure. Because counts were too low, around 17 rarely observed V segments, including chromosome 9 orphons, were left out of the earlier analysis of a few hundred of the donors. Assigning TCR associations to individual alleles was difficult when HLA alleles, especially DR and DQ, strongly co-occurred. While some public TCRs were present in many individuals, most TCR sequences turned up only very rarely across donors. Some IMGT-functional V segments, including TRBV6-2 and TRBV6-3, could not be told apart with the 87-base-pair reads, so those segments were excluded. In a later analysis, HLA-associated TCR beta chains were found to be more clonally expanded and to have lower generation probabilities than equally common non-associated chains. Several of the top co-occurrence clusters appeared to be linked to parvovirus B19, influenza, CMV and Epstein-Barr virus, according to a later analysis. An association between a missense DCLRE1C variant and V-gene and J-gene trimming of TCR beta chains was found in a later genetic analysis and replicated in an independent cohort. Only TCR beta chains were sequenced in this cohort, and the absence of alpha or paired-chain data limited detectable features. The study listed 150 to 200 TCR beta chains as associated with cytomegalovirus. Three of the identified cytomegalovirus-associated TCR beta chains were confirmed in vitro to be specific for cytomegalovirus antigens. In a later analysis, the rate of TCR association differed among HLA loci, with DRB1 alleles having the most associated TCRs and HLA-C alleles having the fewest. Because some donors lacked HLA typing at each locus, the association tests relied only on the typed subset. In both the original and validation cohorts, the classifier was reported to diagnose cytomegalovirus status with high specificity and sensitivity. A cluster of highly shared sequence variants was judged likely to represent a technical artifact of the sequencing pipeline. Compared with the approximately 710-donor mean, donors in an Asian-associated ancestry cluster had fewer N-insertions in productive TCRs, according to a later genetic analysis. In an earlier analysis of some 500 of the donors, most TCR beta V segments were observed in productive rearrangements about 87% or about 30% of the time, broadly matching IMGT annotations. The only immune exposure information available for the cohort was CMV serostatus. Linkage disequilibrium might explain the correlated functional status among segregating V segments, but an unknown experimental factor could not be excluded.

Taken from the germline V gene, the CDR1 and CDR2 loops are SGHAT and FQNNGV. Measured from the cysteine to the phenylalanine, the CDR3 is 16 residues long. Only CDR3 DNA remains: 48 bases, in frame from the first base. V loses 5 bases of germline sequence and J loses 5 bases, and the interval between the two ends is 22 bases. The protocol used for the library was the immunoSEQ multiplex PCR assay. A mixture of 60 forward primers for TCR Vbeta segments and 13 reverse primers for TCR Jbeta segments was used in the multiplex PCR. The CDR3 region of rearranged TCR beta genes was amplified from genomic DNA by a multiplex PCR assay. On the Illumina HiSeq System, the amplified TCR beta libraries were sequenced as 87-base-pair reads. The study's processing was this. In a later analysis, some 80 million unique TCR beta chains were counted across the roughly 670 repertoires, and around 10 million of these chains were shared by at least two donors. A nearest-neighbor algorithm error-corrected the raw reads and collapsed the reads into unique sequences, merging closely related sequences to remove PCR and sequencing errors. Alignment of CDR3 sequences to IMGT reference sequences was used to assign V, D and J gene segments. For a sequence to be retained, at least a six-nucleotide match to both a V gene segment and a J gene segment was required. A rearrangement counted as productive if the CDR3 had no stop codons and remained in frame with V and J, and every other rearrangement counted as non-productive. CDR3 was defined according to IMGT convention as the region running from the second conserved V-encoded cysteine to the conserved J-encoded phenylalanine. Sequences without an unambiguous match to a single V gene segment were excluded from the earlier analysis of about 640 of the donors. An earlier analysis of 450 to 650 of the donors called V segments functional above 56.7% productive rearrangements and segregating when the between-donor standard deviation exceeded 5%. A statistical classification framework was developed to diagnose cytomegalovirus status using the catalog of TCR beta chain sequences. A later analysis assigned V and J genes by comparing TCR nucleotide sequences with IMGT/GENE-DB human TR gene sequences. The TCRdist pipeline was used in a later analysis to assign CDR3 sequences and most-parsimonious VDJ recombination scenarios. In a later analysis, every TCR beta chain was defined by the combination of its CDR3 amino acid sequence and its V-gene family, and reads without a unique V-gene family were dropped. A later analysis removed several hundred highly shared, low-generation-probability nucleotide sequences to deal with suspected cross-contamination and a sequencing artifact. In a later analysis, a clonal expansion index was calculated for each public chain from normalized within-repertoire ranks of inferred template counts. Generation probabilities in a later analysis came from a VDJ recombination model fitted to out-of-frame rearrangements, and those results were checked against IGoR. Hypergeometric tests were used in a later analysis to score TCR-TCR, TCR-HLA and TCR-CMV co-occurrence, with a repertoire-size bias correction applied to the TCR pairs. In a later analysis, false discovery rates were estimated by permuting HLA or CMV assignments 20 times. A later analysis grouped co-occurring TCRs with DBSCAN, adding TCRdist sequence similarity when clustering within HLA-allele-positive subsets. Repertoires with fewer than 30,000 or more than 120,000 public chains were left out of co-occurrence clustering, as were a handful of repertoires with anomalous nucleotide sharing. Sourced from immuneACCESS, this table was stored by TCRdb with only in-frame sequences that have V and J called. A share of the clones is absent; for the studies checked, an unresolved V gene accounts for under half, and the remainder has no known explanation. V and J calls and clone size follow that table, whereas D and trimming were derived from the DNA. The sample data list around 150,000 clones, and about 85% of these were observed just once. 3.5% of the sample is held by the ten biggest clonotypes.

This TCR came from a human donor in good health. The rearrangement combines TRBV11-2 with TRBJ2-7, with TRBD2 tentatively as D gene (6 bases match). The sequencing sample was made of PBMCs. CDR3 reads: CASSTPFSGTYHEQYF. The base sequence is TGTGCCAGCAGCACCCCGTTTTCGGGGACTTACCACGAGCAGTACTTC. Full variable domain (CDR3 extended with the reference TRBV11-2 and TRBJ2-7 proteins): EAGVAQSPRYKIIEKRQSVAFWCNPISGHATLYWYQQILGQGPKLLIQFQNNGVVDDSQLPKDRFSAERLKGVDSTLKIQPAKLEDSAVYLCASSTPFSGTYHEQYFGPGTRLTVT.